A selection of T cell receptor beta chains follows, all from one sample in a study of cytomegalovirus exposure and HLA in healthy donors. TCRdb's table, derived via immunoSEQ multiplex PCR, lists solely in-frame clones and lacks some. Its clone listing holds 100,000 to 150,000 clones. The source material was PBMCs. All receptors come from a man aged 40-49 years in good health and CMV-seronegative. Each CDR3 is given with its conserved first and last residue. The D gene is left open where the match is weak.

v_gene	d_gene	j_gene	len	CDR3nt	CDR3aa
TRBV7-2	-	TRBJ1-2	17	TGTGCCAGCAGCTCCCAAGGATTGCTGGGGGCGAACTATGGCTACACCTTC	CASSSQGLLGANYGYTF
TRBV10-3	TRBD2	TRBJ2-1	19	TGTGCCATCAGGCCGACTAGCGGGAGGGCCGGTACGTCCTACAATGAGCAGTTCTTC	CAIRPTSGRAGTSYNEQFF
TRBV19	TRBD1	TRBJ2-7	16	TGTGCCAGTAAAGACCGTACTGGGACAGGGTCCTACGAGCAGTACTTC	CASKDRTGTGSYEQYF
TRBV28	TRBD1	TRBJ1-1	15	TGTGCCAGCAGTTTTAGCAGGGGGCGTCGGACTGAAGCTTTCTTT	CASSFSRGRRTEAFF
TRBV5-6	TRBD2	TRBJ2-7	15	TGTGCCAGCAGCTTTACTAGCGGGAGAAGAAACGAGCAGTACTTC	CASSFTSGRRNEQYF
TRBV5-1	-	TRBJ2-7	15	TGCGCCAGCAGCTTAGGCGGGGACGCACCCTACGAGCAGTACTTC	CASSLGGDAPYEQYF
TRBV1	-	TRBJ1-5	16	TGCACCAGCAGCTCCCGGGACAGAGAATGGAGTCAGCCCCAGCATTTT	CTSSSRDREWSQPQHF
TRBV18	TRBD1	TRBJ2-4	17	TGTGCCAGCTCACCACCGATTGGGACAGGGGGCCAAAACATTCAGTACTTC	CASSPPIGTGGQNIQYF
TRBV6-1	-	TRBJ1-6	15	TGTGCCAGCAGTGAGCGGGTCGGGGGGGATTCACCCCTCCACTTT	CASSERVGGDSPLHF
TRBV6-1	TRBD1	TRBJ1-4	16	TGTGCCAGCAGTGAAGTAGTGGCAGGGGGCCCTGAAAAACTGTTTTTT	CASSEVVAGGPEKLFF
TRBV7-8	-	TRBJ2-1	15	TGTGCCAGCAGCTTCCCTGGACTTTCCTACAATGAGCAGTTCTTC	CASSFPGLSYNEQFF
TRBV29-1	TRBD1	TRBJ1-1	14	TGCAGCGCAACACAGGGGTCGGGTGGCACTGAAGCTTTCTTT	CSATQGSGGTEAFF
TRBV11-3	-	TRBJ2-3	15	TGTGCCAGCACTCGACTGAACCCATGGCCAGATACGCAGTATTTT	CASTRLNPWPDTQYF
TRBV6-4	-	TRBJ2-2	13	TGTGCCAGCAGTGAGGGGGGCACCGGGGAGCTGTTTTTT	CASSEGGTGELFF
TRBV18	-	TRBJ1-4	14	TGTGCCAGCTCACCTGAGGGAACTAATGAAAAACTGTTTTTT	CASSPEGTNEKLFF
TRBV6-5	TRBD1	TRBJ1-1	14	TGTGCCAGCAGAAGGGACAGATTCTACACTGAAGCTTTCTTT	CASRRDRFYTEAFF
TRBV7-8	-	TRBJ2-2	16	TGTGCCGTACCCCCCGGGGTCCGTATTCACACCGGGGAGCTGTTTTTT	CAVPPGVRIHTGELFF
TRBV28	-	TRBJ1-1	17	TGTGCCAGCAGTTTTCAGGGCTTCGTCAGGACGAACACTGAAGCTTTCTTT	CASSFQGFVRTNTEAFF
TRBV7-8	-	TRBJ2-2	15	TGTGCCAGCAGCTTAGTAATGGCAGGCACCGGGGAGCTGTTTTTT	CASSLVMAGTGELFF
TRBV6-1	-	TRBJ1-3	12	TGTGCCAGCAGCAACTCTGGAAACACCATATATTTT	CASSNSGNTIYF
TRBV29-1	TRBD1	TRBJ2-1	16	TGCAGCGGGACCGGGACAGGGTTCACGTCCTACAATGAGCAGTTCTTC	CSGTGTGFTSYNEQFF
TRBV28	TRBD2	TRBJ2-3	16	TGTGCCAGCAGACCTCCGGGACTAGCGGTCACAGATACGCAGTATTTT	CASRPPGLAVTDTQYF
TRBV29-1	-	TRBJ2-3	15	TGCAGCGTTCGTGAGAGAGGTCAGGGAACAGATACGCAGTATTTT	CSVRERGQGTDTQYF
TRBV11-2	TRBD1	TRBJ2-2	14	TGTGCCAGCAGCAGGGGGCGCCGGACCGGGGAGCTGTTTTTT	CASSRGRRTGELFF
TRBV19	TRBD1	TRBJ1-5	16	TGTGCCAGTAGCCCCGGCCCGGGACAGCCCTATCAGCCCCAGCATTTT	CASSPGPGQPYQPQHF
TRBV7-2	TRBD2	TRBJ2-7	14	TGTGCCAGCTACTCGGGGGGACGGTCCTACGAGCAGTACTTC	CASYSGGRSYEQYF
TRBV11-3	TRBD1	TRBJ2-5	15	TGTGCCAGCAGCCAGGGACAGGGGGCGGGAGAGACCCAGTACTTC	CASSQGQGAGETQYF
TRBV6-5	TRBD2	TRBJ2-1	16	TGTGCCAGCAGTTACAGTTTAGCGGGGGCTTACAATGAGCAGTTCTTC	CASSYSLAGAYNEQFF
TRBV30	TRBD1	TRBJ1-5	13	TGTGCCTGGGACAGGGGAGAGAATCAGCCCCAGCATTTT	CAWDRGENQPQHF
TRBV6-5	TRBD1	TRBJ1-6	15	TGTGCCAGCAGTTACCTTGGGACAGGTGGTTCACCCCTCCACTTT	CASSYLGTGGSPLHF
TRBV18	-	TRBJ2-3	17	TGTGCCAGCTCTCACGAAGAAAACAGGGAACTCACAGATACGCAGTATTTT	CASSHEENRELTDTQYF
TRBV6-6	-	TRBJ2-7	12	TGTGCCAGCAGCCCACAGGGCTACGAGCAGTACTTC	CASSPQGYEQYF
TRBV19	-	TRBJ1-2	14	TGCGCCAGTAGACCGTCGGGGGGCAACTATGGCTACACCTTC	CASRPSGGNYGYTF
TRBV5-5	TRBD1	TRBJ2-2	15	TGTGCCAGCAGCCCTCGGACAGGGAACACCGGGGAGCTGTTTTTT	CASSPRTGNTGELFF
TRBV9	TRBD2	TRBJ2-2	17	TGTGCCAGCAGCGTAGGAGGGACGGCCGGGGGGTACGGGGAGCTGTTTTTT	CASSVGGTAGGYGELFF
TRBV21-1	-	TRBJ2-7	15	TGTGCCAGCAGGTACAGGGAATTCTTCCCCTACGAGCAGTACTTC	CASRYREFFPYEQYF
TRBV5-6	-	TRBJ1-5	15	TGTGCCAGCAGCTTGAGAGGGGGTAGCAATCAGCCCCAGCATTTT	CASSLRGGSNQPQHF
TRBV10-3	TRBD1	TRBJ2-7	14	TGTGCCATAGATACAGGGGGCACGTCCTACGAGCAGTACTTC	CAIDTGGTSYEQYF
TRBV29-1	-	TRBJ1-2	10	TGCAGCTCCGGGGGATCGGGCTACACCTTC	CSSGGSGYTF
TRBV28	-	TRBJ2-2	12	TGTGCCAGCAGTTTCGGCACCGGGGAGCTGTTTTTT	CASSFGTGELFF
TRBV4-2	TRBD1	TRBJ1-2	14	TGTGCCAGCAGTCAGGACAGGGGGGACTATGGCTACACCTTC	CASSQDRGDYGYTF
TRBV10-2	-	TRBJ2-2	16	TGCGCCAGCAGTGAAGGGCTAGCGCCGAACACCGGGGAGCTGTTTTTT	CASSEGLAPNTGELFF
TRBV7-9	TRBD1	TRBJ2-2	17	TGTGCCAGCAGCCATACTCCGGACAGGGCCGACACCGGGGAGCTGTTTTTT	CASSHTPDRADTGELFF
TRBV7-2	TRBD1	TRBJ2-4	12	TGTGCCAGCAGCTACCGACAGGGGCTACCAAGCTTC	CASSYRQGLPSF
TRBV5-1	-	TRBJ2-2	17	TGCGCCAGCAGCTTTATCCCAATTGACTCGAACACCGGGGAGCTGTTTTTT	CASSFIPIDSNTGELFF
TRBV7-9	TRBD1	TRBJ2-7	13	TGTGCCAGCAGCCTCGACAGGGGGCGCGAGCAGTACTTC	CASSLDRGREQYF